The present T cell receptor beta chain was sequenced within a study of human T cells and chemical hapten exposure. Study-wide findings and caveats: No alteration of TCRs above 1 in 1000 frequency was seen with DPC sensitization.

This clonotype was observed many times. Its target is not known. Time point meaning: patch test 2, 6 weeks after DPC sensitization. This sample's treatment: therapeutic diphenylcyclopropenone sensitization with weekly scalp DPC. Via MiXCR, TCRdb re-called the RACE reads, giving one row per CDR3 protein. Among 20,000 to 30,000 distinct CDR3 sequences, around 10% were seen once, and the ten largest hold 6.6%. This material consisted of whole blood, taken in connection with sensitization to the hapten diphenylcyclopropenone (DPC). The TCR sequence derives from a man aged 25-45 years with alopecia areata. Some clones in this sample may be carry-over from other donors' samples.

The CDR3 here is CASSPGTGPLQTF. The CDR3 bases are TGTGCCAGCAGCCCGGGGACAGGGCCTCTCCAAACTTTC. This chain uses TRBV5-4 with TRBJ2-6; the match to TRBD1 covers 9 bases. The CDR3 consists of 13 residues. The V gene's germline CDR1 is SGHNT and CDR2 YYREEE (reference sequence). The V and J ends lost 4 bases and 19 bases, in that order; junction bases with no gene match: 12. The whole variable domain, remainder taken from reference TRBV5-4 and TRBJ2-6, is ETGVTQSPTHLIKTRGQQVTLRCSSQSGHNTVSWYQQALGQGPQFIFQYYREEENGRGNFPPRFSGLQFPNYSSELNVNALELDDSALYLCASSPGTGPLQTFGAGSRLTVL.